This is a list of T cell receptor beta chains from one sample in a study of CD8 T cells in Susac syndrome. TCRdb reprocessed the immunoSEQ multiplex PCR reads with MiXCR, giving one entry per CDR3 protein. This table has approximately 260,000 distinct CDR3 sequences, 95% to 97% appearing once. The specimen was CD4+ T cells from PBMCs. The receptors originated from a human donor with Susac syndrome. The CDR3 runs from the conserved cysteine through the conserved F or W. D genes are given only for firm matches. The size of a clone is reported for some rows only, either as once, few or many, or as a class for expanded clones.

CDR3 length: 15
D gene: .
J gene: TRBJ2-1
V gene: TRBV6-4
clone size: .
CDR3 protein: CASSDSTGEGNEQFF
CDR3 DNA: TGTGCCAGCAGTGACTCGACGGGAGAGGGTAATGAGCAGTTCTTC

CDR3 length: 15
D gene: TRBD2
J gene: TRBJ2-3
V gene: TRBV14
clone size: .
CDR3 protein: CASSRTSGNSDTQYF
CDR3 DNA: TGTGCCAGCAGCCGGACTAGCGGGAATTCAGATACGCAGTATTTT

CDR3 length: 13
D gene: TRBD1
J gene: TRBJ1-1
V gene: TRBV11-2
clone size: .
CDR3 protein: CASRRGLGTEAFF
CDR3 DNA: TGTGCCAGCAGGAGGGGGCTCGGGACTGAAGCTTTCTTT

CDR3 length: 11
D gene: .
J gene: TRBJ2-5
V gene: TRBV30
clone size: .
CDR3 protein: CAWTGEKTQYF
CDR3 DNA: TGTGCCTGGACAGGTGAGAAGACCCAGTACTTC

CDR3 length: 10
D gene: .
J gene: TRBJ2-7
V gene: TRBV29-1
clone size: few
CDR3 protein: CSVAEYEQYF
CDR3 DNA: TGCAGCGTTGCTGAGTACGAGCAGTACTTC

CDR3 length: 18
D gene: TRBD2
J gene: TRBJ2-3
V gene: TRBV15
clone size: .
CDR3 protein: CATSRAGTSGTSTDTQYF
CDR3 DNA: TGTGCCACCAGCAGAGCCGGGACTAGCGGAACTAGCACAGATACGCAGTATTTT

CDR3 length: 11
D gene: .
J gene: TRBJ2-1
V gene: TRBV24-1
clone size: .
CDR3 protein: CATSQVSEQSF
CDR3 DNA: TGTGCCACCAGCCAAGTTAGTGAGCAGTCCTTC

CDR3 length: 13
D gene: .
J gene: TRBJ1-1
V gene: TRBV29-1
clone size: .
CDR3 protein: CSVASTGNTEAFF
CDR3 DNA: TGCAGCGTTGCGTCGACGGGTAACACTGAAGCTTTCTTT

CDR3 length: 17
D gene: .
J gene: TRBJ2-1
V gene: TRBV4-2
clone size: .
CDR3 protein: CASSQEAGRGIYNEQFF
CDR3 DNA: TGTGCCAGCAGCCAAGAAGCCGGGAGAGGTATTTACAATGAGCAGTTCTTC

CDR3 length: 15
D gene: TRBD2
J gene: TRBJ2-1
V gene: TRBV28
clone size: .
CDR3 protein: CASISASGDYNEQFF
CDR3 DNA: TGTGCCAGCATCTCCGCTAGCGGGGATTACAATGAGCAGTTCTTC

CDR3 length: 12
D gene: .
J gene: TRBJ2-1
V gene: TRBV9
clone size: .
CDR3 protein: CASRSSWNEQFF
CDR3 DNA: TGTGCCAGCAGAAGTTCTTGGAATGAGCAGTTCTTC

CDR3 length: 16
D gene: .
J gene: TRBJ1-2
V gene: TRBV30
clone size: .
CDR3 protein: CACGQWDGRTNYGYTF
CDR3 DNA: TGTGCCTGCGGCCAGTGGGACGGACGGACTAACTATGGCTACACCTTC

CDR3 length: 17
D gene: TRBD2
J gene: TRBJ2-3
V gene: TRBV28
clone size: .
CDR3 protein: CASSRGASGAPTDTQYF
CDR3 DNA: TGTGCCAGCAGTAGGGGGGCTAGCGGGGCCCCCACAGATACGCAGTATTTT

CDR3 length: 14
D gene: TRBD2
J gene: TRBJ2-5
V gene: TRBV29-1
clone size: .
CDR3 protein: CSGAGRLYQETQYF
CDR3 DNA: TGCAGCGGAGCGGGACGGCTGTACCAAGAGACCCAGTACTTC

CDR3 length: 14
D gene: TRBD1
J gene: TRBJ2-7
V gene: TRBV6-5
clone size: .
CDR3 protein: CASSDRPGQKEQYF
CDR3 DNA: TGTGCCAGCAGTGACCGGCCGGGACAGAAGGAGCAGTACTTC

CDR3 length: 13
D gene: TRBD2
J gene: TRBJ2-2
V gene: TRBV29-1
clone size: .
CDR3 protein: CAIAGVRGGELFF
CDR3 DNA: TGCGCTATAGCGGGAGTGAGGGGCGGGGAGCTGTTTTTT

CDR3 length: 15
D gene: TRBD1
J gene: TRBJ1-5
V gene: TRBV9
clone size: .
CDR3 protein: CASSSGQGRDQPQHF
CDR3 DNA: TGTGCCAGCAGCTCCGGACAGGGAAGGGATCAGCCCCAGCATTTT

CDR3 length: 14
D gene: .
J gene: TRBJ2-3
V gene: TRBV11-2
clone size: .
CDR3 protein: CASRAAGPSVTQYF
CDR3 DNA: TGTGCCAGCAGGGCGGCGGGACCCTCAGTTACGCAGTATTTT

CDR3 length: 14
D gene: .
J gene: TRBJ1-1
V gene: TRBV19
clone size: once
CDR3 protein: CASSIVRGRSEAFF
CDR3 DNA: TGTGCCAGTAGTATAGTGCGGGGCAGGTCTGAAGCTTTCTTT

CDR3 length: 15
D gene: .
J gene: TRBJ2-5
V gene: TRBV18
clone size: .
CDR3 protein: CASSPYGFGTETQYF
CDR3 DNA: TGTGCCAGCTCACCATACGGCTTTGGGACGGAGACCCAGTACTTC

CDR3 length: 15
D gene: TRBD2
J gene: TRBJ2-1
V gene: TRBV3-1
clone size: once
CDR3 protein: CASSHASGIHNEQFF
CDR3 DNA: TGTGCCAGCAGCCATGCTAGCGGGATACACAATGAGCAGTTCTTC

CDR3 length: 16
D gene: TRBD1
J gene: TRBJ2-7
V gene: TRBV4-1
clone size: .
CDR3 protein: CASSRLGGQGLYEQYF
CDR3 DNA: TGCGCCAGCAGCCGCCTCGGGGGACAGGGTCTTTACGAGCAGTACTTC

CDR3 length: 14
D gene: .
J gene: TRBJ1-2
V gene: TRBV29-1
clone size: .
CDR3 protein: CSGRSGAGTDGYTF
CDR3 DNA: TGCAGCGGGCGGTCTGGGGCAGGTACGGATGGCTACACCTTC

CDR3 length: 15
D gene: .
J gene: TRBJ2-6
V gene: TRBV5-6
clone size: once
CDR3 protein: CASSSTPSGANVLTF
CDR3 DNA: TGTGCCAGCAGCTCGACACCGTCTGGGGCCAACGTCCTGACTTTC

CDR3 length: 14
D gene: TRBD1
J gene: TRBJ2-5
V gene: TRBV11-2
clone size: .
CDR3 protein: CASSSRQGLETQYF
CDR3 DNA: TGTGCCAGCAGCTCTAGACAGGGCCTGGAGACCCAGTACTTC

CDR3 length: 12
D gene: .
J gene: TRBJ2-5
V gene: TRBV20-1
clone size: .
CDR3 protein: CSARPVQETQYF
CDR3 DNA: TGCAGTGCTAGACCGGTTCAAGAGACCCAGTACTTC

CDR3 length: 15
D gene: TRBD2
J gene: TRBJ2-7
V gene: TRBV29-1
clone size: .
CDR3 protein: CSVDSTSGGEYEQYF
CDR3 DNA: TGCAGCGTGGACTCGACTAGCGGAGGGGAATACGAGCAGTACTTC

CDR3 length: 14
D gene: TRBD1
J gene: TRBJ2-7
V gene: TRBV27
clone size: .
CDR3 protein: CASSPPGGPYEQYF
CDR3 DNA: TGTGCCAGCAGTCCCCCAGGGGGCCCCTACGAGCAGTACTTC

CDR3 length: 15
D gene: TRBD2
J gene: TRBJ2-7
V gene: TRBV15
clone size: once
CDR3 protein: CATSRAGRASYEQYF
CDR3 DNA: TGTGCCACCAGCAGAGCCGGGAGGGCCTCCTACGAGCAGTACTTC

CDR3 length: 15
D gene: .
J gene: TRBJ1-2
V gene: TRBV7-9
clone size: .
CDR3 protein: CASTSFLGAWVGYTF
CDR3 DNA: TGTGCCAGCACCTCCTTTTTGGGAGCTTGGGTTGGCTACACCTTC